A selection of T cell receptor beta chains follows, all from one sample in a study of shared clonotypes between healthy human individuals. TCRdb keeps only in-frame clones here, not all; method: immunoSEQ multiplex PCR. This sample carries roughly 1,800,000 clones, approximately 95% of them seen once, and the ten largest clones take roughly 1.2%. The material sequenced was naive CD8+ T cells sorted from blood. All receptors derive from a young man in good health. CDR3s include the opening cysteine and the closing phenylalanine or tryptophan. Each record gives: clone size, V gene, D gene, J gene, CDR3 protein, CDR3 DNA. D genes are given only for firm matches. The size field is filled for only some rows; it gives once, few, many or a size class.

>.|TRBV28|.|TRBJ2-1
CASSLDRYNEQFF
TGTGCCAGCAGTTTGGATCGGTACAATGAGCAGTTCTTC
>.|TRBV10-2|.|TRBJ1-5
CASSESDWRPQHF
TGCGCCAGCAGTGAGTCGGATTGGAGACCCCAGCATTTT
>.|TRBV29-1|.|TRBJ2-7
CSVASAYEQYF
TGCAGCGTTGCGAGCGCCTACGAGCAGTACTTC
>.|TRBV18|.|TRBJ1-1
CASSPPSRNTEAFF
TGTGCCAGCTCACCACCCTCCAGGAACACTGAAGCTTTCTTT
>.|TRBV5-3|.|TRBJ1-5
CARSSNYSNQPQHF
TGTGCCAGAAGCTCTAACTATAGCAATCAGCCCCAGCATTTT
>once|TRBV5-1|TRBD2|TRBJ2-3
CASSLALLAGVVTDTQYF
TGCGCCAGCAGCTTGGCCTTACTAGCGGGAGTGGTCACAGATACGCAGTATTTT
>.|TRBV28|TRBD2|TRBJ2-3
CASRDGQGGTDTQYF
TGTGCCAGCAGGGACGGGCAGGGAGGGACAGATACGCAGTATTTT
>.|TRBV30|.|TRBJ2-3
CAWSGGTEPSTDTQYF
TGTGCCTGGAGCGGCGGGACAGAACCTAGCACAGATACGCAGTATTTT
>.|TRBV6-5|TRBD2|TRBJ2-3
CASSYGAGGPGDTQYF
TGTGCCAGCAGTTACGGGGCGGGGGGGCCCGGAGATACGCAGTATTTT
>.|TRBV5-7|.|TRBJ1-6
CASSPAAGSYNSPLHF
TGTGCCAGCAGCCCGGCCGCGGGTTCCTATAATTCACCCCTCCACTTT
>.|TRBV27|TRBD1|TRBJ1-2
CASSTDRGDYGYTF
TGTGCCAGCAGTACGGACAGGGGGGACTATGGCTACACCTTC
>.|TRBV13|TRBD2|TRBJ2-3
CASSFRTSAGITDTQYF
TGTGCCAGCAGCTTTCGTACGTCAGCGGGGATCACAGATACGCAGTATTTT
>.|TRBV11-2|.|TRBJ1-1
CASSFGGDTEAFF
TGTGCCAGCAGCTTCGGAGGGGACACTGAAGCTTTCTTT
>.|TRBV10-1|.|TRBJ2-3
CASSEGADTQYF
TGCGCCAGCAGTGAGGGTGCAGATACGCAGTATTTT
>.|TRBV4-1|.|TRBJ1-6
CASSQDPGWNSPLHF
TGCGCCAGCAGCCAAGATCCGGGGTGGAACTCACCCCTCCACTTT
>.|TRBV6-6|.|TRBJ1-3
CASSPFSGNTIYF
TGTGCCAGCAGTCCCTTCTCAGGAAACACCATATATTTT
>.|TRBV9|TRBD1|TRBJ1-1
CASSPGDRGMNTEAFF
TGTGCCAGCAGCCCTGGGGACAGGGGCATGAACACTGAAGCTTTCTTT
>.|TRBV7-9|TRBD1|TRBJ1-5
CASSSLPGQDSNQPQHF
TGTGCCAGCAGCTCCCTACCGGGACAGGATAGCAATCAGCCCCAGCATTTT
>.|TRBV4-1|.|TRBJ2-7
CASSQVGGMAYEQYF
TGCGCCAGCAGCCAAGTTGGGGGCATGGCCTACGAGCAGTACTTC
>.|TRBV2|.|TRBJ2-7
CASSEFHHREFSSYEQYF
TGTGCCAGCAGTGAATTTCATCACAGGGAGTTCAGCTCCTACGAGCAGTACTTC
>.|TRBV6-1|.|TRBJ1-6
CASDVESSYNSPLHF
TGTGCCAGCGACGTTGAGAGCTCCTATAATTCACCCCTCCACTTT
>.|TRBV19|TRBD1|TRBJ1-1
CASSIGGTAYVRTEAFF
TGTGCCAGTAGTATAGGGGGGACAGCTTATGTACGGACTGAAGCTTTCTTT
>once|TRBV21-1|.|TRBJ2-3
CASSKFQSERAADTQYF
TGTGCCAGCAGCAAATTTCAATCGGAGAGGGCCGCAGATACGCAGTATTTT
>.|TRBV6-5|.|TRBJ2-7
CASGPGNEQYF
TGTGCCAGCGGCCCAGGGAACGAGCAGTACTTC
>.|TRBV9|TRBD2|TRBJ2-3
CASSVWSSGSADTQYF
TGTGCCAGCAGCGTATGGTCTAGCGGGAGTGCAGATACGCAGTATTTT
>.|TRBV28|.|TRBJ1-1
CASNNRADEAFF
TGTGCCAGCAACAACAGGGCTGATGAAGCTTTCTTT
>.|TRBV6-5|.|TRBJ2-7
CASSVGPTNPYEQYF
TGTGCCAGCAGCGTGGGCCCGACGAACCCCTACGAGCAGTACTTC
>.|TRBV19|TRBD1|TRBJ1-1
CASSSRQGTEAFF
TGTGCCAGTAGTTCCAGACAGGGGACTGAAGCTTTCTTT
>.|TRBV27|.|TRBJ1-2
CASSPSSGQSNYGYTF
TGTGCCAGCAGTCCCTCTTCCGGACAGTCTAACTATGGCTACACCTTC
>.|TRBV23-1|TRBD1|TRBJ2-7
CASSQSGTGQGSYEQYF
TGCGCCAGCAGTCAGTCCGGGACAGGGCAGGGCTCCTACGAGCAGTACTTC
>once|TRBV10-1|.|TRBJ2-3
CASSDHYSADTQYF
TGCGCCAGCAGTGACCACTACTCGGCAGATACGCAGTATTTT
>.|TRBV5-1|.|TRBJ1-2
CASSLGAEIGYTF
TGCGCCAGCAGCTTGGGGGCTGAGATCGGCTACACCTTC
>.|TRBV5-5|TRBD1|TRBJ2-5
CASSLGQVEGAETQYF
TGTGCCAGCAGCTTGGGACAGGTAGAGGGGGCAGAGACCCAGTACTTC
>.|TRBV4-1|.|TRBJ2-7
CASSQEQGLSYEQYF
TGCGCCAGCAGCCAAGAACAGGGCCTCTCCTACGAGCAGTACTTC
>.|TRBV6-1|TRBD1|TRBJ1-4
CASSEQGAINEKLFF
TGTGCCAGCAGTGAACAGGGGGCCATTAATGAAAAACTGTTTTTT
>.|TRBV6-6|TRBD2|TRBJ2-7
CASKAGGNEQYF
TGTGCCAGCAAAGCGGGAGGGAATGAGCAGTACTTC
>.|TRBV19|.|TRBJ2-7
CASRAGPSYEQYF
TGTGCCAGTAGGGCGGGGCCCTCCTACGAGCAGTACTTC
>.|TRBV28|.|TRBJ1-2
CASSPRLSYGYTF
TGTGCCAGCAGCCCAAGGTTGTCCTATGGCTACACCTTC
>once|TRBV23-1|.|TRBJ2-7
CASSQRDGAYEQYF
TGCGCCAGCAGTCAAAGGGACGGAGCCTACGAGCAGTACTTC
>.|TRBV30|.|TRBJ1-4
CAWEAEGEKLFF
TGTGCCTGGGAGGCGGAGGGAGAAAAACTGTTTTTT
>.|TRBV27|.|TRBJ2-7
CASRTAGPHFEQYF
TGTGCCAGCAGAACCGCGGGACCTCATTTCGAGCAGTACTTC
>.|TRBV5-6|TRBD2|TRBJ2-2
CASSQGLAGFSGELFF
TGTGCCAGCAGCCAAGGACTAGCGGGATTTTCCGGGGAGCTGTTTTTT
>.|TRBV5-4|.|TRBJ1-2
CASSLRTGLYTF
TGTGCCAGCAGCTTGCGGACTGGTCTCTACACCTTC
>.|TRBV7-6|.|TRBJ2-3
CASSLGVGATDTQYF
TGTGCCAGCAGCTTAGGAGTGGGAGCCACAGATACGCAGTATTTT
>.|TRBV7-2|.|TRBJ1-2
CASSLQESNYGYTF
TGTGCCAGCAGCCTCCAAGAGTCTAACTATGGCTACACCTTC
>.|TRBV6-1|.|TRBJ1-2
CASSELDRSYGYTF
TGTGCCAGCAGTGAACTGGACCGCAGCTATGGCTACACCTTC
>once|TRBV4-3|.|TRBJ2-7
CASSQGRGSSYEQYF
TGCGCCAGCAGCCAAGGGCGAGGGAGCTCCTACGAGCAGTACTTC
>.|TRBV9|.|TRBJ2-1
CASSGENFPYNEQFF
TGTGCCAGCAGCGGAGAAAACTTTCCCTACAATGAGCAGTTCTTC
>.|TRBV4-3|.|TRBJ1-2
CASSQDPGYYGYTF
TGCGCCAGCAGCCAAGATCCGGGGTACTATGGCTACACCTTC
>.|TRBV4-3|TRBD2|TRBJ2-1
CASSQDLAGVTYNEQFF
TGCGCCAGCAGCCAAGATCTAGCGGGAGTCACCTACAATGAGCAGTTCTTC
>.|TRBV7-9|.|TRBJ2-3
CASSFPGWDTQYF
TGTGCCAGCAGCTTTCCGGGCTGGGATACGCAGTATTTT